A selection of T cell receptor beta chains follows, all from one sample in a study of monozygotic twins with inflammatory bowel disease. Following a re-call of the 5' RACE reads, TCRdb has one entry per CDR3 protein and lacks DNA. This listing includes 200,000 to 250,000 distinct CDR3 sequences. Material: blood. The receptors originated from a human donor with ulcerative colitis or Crohn's disease, or a healthy co-twin of an affected twin (not recorded which). CDR3s include the opening cysteine and the closing phenylalanine or tryptophan.

V gene: TRBV20-1
J gene: TRBJ1-2
CDR3 protein: CSASGTWGGYTF

V gene: TRBV28
J gene: TRBJ1-3
CDR3 protein: CAIHSRDPVGNTIYF

V gene: TRBV4-1
J gene: TRBJ2-7
CDR3 protein: CASSQEKAGGSYEQYF

V gene: TRBV5-1
J gene: TRBJ2-2
CDR3 protein: CASSLSGGPNTGELFF

V gene: TRBV15
J gene: TRBJ2-1
CDR3 protein: CATSSQDVGLAGEQFF

V gene: TRBV4-1
J gene: TRBJ2-3
CDR3 protein: CASSPPGFSTDTQYF

V gene: TRBV7-2
J gene: TRBJ2-7
CDR3 protein: CASSQGQPYEQYF

V gene: TRBV7-2
J gene: TRBJ2-7
CDR3 protein: CASSFPGLSYEQYF

V gene: TRBV12-5
J gene: TRBJ1-1
CDR3 protein: CASGLRLNTEAFF

V gene: TRBV6-1
J gene: TRBJ1-4
CDR3 protein: CASSPVRATNEKLFF

V gene: TRBV4-1
J gene: TRBJ2-2
CDR3 protein: CASSQEGQGRVINTGELFF

V gene: TRBV7-3
J gene: TRBJ2-3
CDR3 protein: CASSPNLAAQDTQYF

V gene: TRBV5-1
J gene: TRBJ2-5
CDR3 protein: CASSLGGRLRTSGASQETQYF

V gene: TRBV2
J gene: TRBJ2-5
CDR3 protein: CASRAAGGPVQETQYF

V gene: TRBV20-1
J gene: TRBJ2-2
CDR3 protein: CSAQGTSGSRSGELFF

V gene: TRBV7-9
J gene: TRBJ1-2
CDR3 protein: CASGGGSQGGYTF

V gene: TRBV5-1
J gene: TRBJ1-1
CDR3 protein: CASSFGTGETEAFF

V gene: TRBV7-9
J gene: TRBJ1-2
CDR3 protein: CASSLTGQGWSTF

V gene: TRBV5-1
J gene: TRBJ1-5
CDR3 protein: CASSLGWGQPQHF

V gene: TRBV5-6
J gene: TRBJ2-5
CDR3 protein: CASSFNRDGAQYF

V gene: TRBV4-2
J gene: TRBJ2-1
CDR3 protein: CASSRGGRGAGNEQFF

V gene: TRBV11-2
J gene: TRBJ2-2
CDR3 protein: CASSPDWRLTGELFF

V gene: TRBV5-6
J gene: TRBJ1-2
CDR3 protein: CASSPGSVWGYTF

V gene: TRBV5-1
J gene: TRBJ2-7
CDR3 protein: CASSLASGSLYEQYF

V gene: TRBV6-1
J gene: TRBJ1-1
CDR3 protein: CASSCLQGANTEAFF

V gene: TRBV7-2
J gene: TRBJ2-7
CDR3 protein: CASRGGQDTYEQYF

V gene: TRBV6-5
J gene: TRBJ1-4
CDR3 protein: CASSYSGAGGEKLFF

V gene: TRBV5-4
J gene: TRBJ2-2
CDR3 protein: CASSSGQTGELFF

V gene: TRBV9
J gene: TRBJ2-7
CDR3 protein: CASSVAPGQPYEQYF

V gene: TRBV12-3/TRBV12-4
J gene: TRBJ2-7
CDR3 protein: CASSWSGTNEQYF

V gene: TRBV7-2
J gene: TRBJ1-4
CDR3 protein: CASRSPGSPNEKLFF

V gene: TRBV28
J gene: TRBJ2-1
CDR3 protein: CASSRRTYNEQFF

V gene: TRBV29-1
J gene: TRBJ1-1
CDR3 protein: CSGLGGTEAFF

V gene: TRBV3-1
J gene: TRBJ1-6
CDR3 protein: CASSHGRGSPGGLYNSPLHF

V gene: TRBV27
J gene: TRBJ2-7
CDR3 protein: CASKRTGPYEQYF

V gene: TRBV4-2
J gene: TRBJ1-2
CDR3 protein: CASSQELREIGGYTF

V gene: TRBV5-4
J gene: TRBJ2-1
CDR3 protein: CASSSPEPRSYNEQFF

V gene: TRBV5-5
J gene: TRBJ2-1
CDR3 protein: CASRPGQYNEQFF

V gene: TRBV19
J gene: TRBJ1-1
CDR3 protein: CASSIPSTGMNTEAFF

V gene: TRBV5-1
J gene: TRBJ2-1
CDR3 protein: CASSSSGGYNEQFF

V gene: TRBV29-1
J gene: TRBJ2-7
CDR3 protein: CSVALGQGYEQYF

V gene: TRBV28
J gene: TRBJ1-5
CDR3 protein: CASTFIGLGGQPQHF

V gene: TRBV12-3/TRBV12-4
J gene: TRBJ1-5
CDR3 protein: CASSFRWSGKKNQPQHF

V gene: TRBV6-5
J gene: TRBJ1-4
CDR3 protein: CASSYSGGSNEKLFF

V gene: TRBV5-1
J gene: TRBJ1-1
CDR3 protein: CASTPTGRNEAFF

V gene: TRBV7-2
J gene: TRBJ1-2
CDR3 protein: CASSRTGDSYGYTF

V gene: TRBV3-1
J gene: TRBJ1-5
CDR3 protein: CASSQGGSSNQPQHF

V gene: TRBV20-1
J gene: TRBJ2-4
CDR3 protein: CSADPAVAKNIQYF

V gene: TRBV7-2
J gene: TRBJ2-5
CDR3 protein: CASSSQGQGAETQYF

V gene: TRBV7-2
J gene: TRBJ2-3
CDR3 protein: CASSQQGFWTDTQYF

V gene: TRBV9
J gene: TRBJ1-1
CDR3 protein: CASSKSGTANTEAFF

V gene: TRBV20-1
J gene: TRBJ2-5
CDR3 protein: CSAPEAGRGETQYF

V gene: TRBV2
J gene: TRBJ1-5
CDR3 protein: CASSDGGFRNNQPQHF

V gene: TRBV7-2
J gene: TRBJ1-5
CDR3 protein: CASSLTVGSNQPQHF

V gene: TRBV20-1
J gene: TRBJ1-5
CDR3 protein: CSAIRQSNQPQHF

V gene: TRBV20-1
J gene: TRBJ2-3
CDR3 protein: CSARDGQGGTDTQYF

V gene: TRBV7-6
J gene: TRBJ2-7
CDR3 protein: CASSLASQGSGEQYF

V gene: TRBV29-1
J gene: TRBJ1-1
CDR3 protein: CSALPVTEAFF

V gene: TRBV6-1
J gene: TRBJ2-1
CDR3 protein: CASSVRLAGDNEQFF

V gene: TRBV6-1
J gene: TRBJ2-3
CDR3 protein: CASRGAMGLRSDTQYF